Following are 15 T cell receptor beta chains from one sample sequenced in a study of T cell changes during pregnancy in multiple sclerosis. Here immunoSEQ multiplex PCR was the method, and the copy in TCRdb shows in-frame clones only, minus some. The sample includes some 60,000 clones, more than 85% seen only once; the top ten take 0.7% to 1%. The source was peripheral blood, collected in the first trimester of pregnancy. All receptors derive from a female donor with multiple sclerosis, enrolled in a pregnancy study.

The chain recombines TRBV11-1 with TRBJ1-2, with D possibly TRBD1 on 6 matching bases. CDR3 length: 15 amino acids. The V gene's germline CDR1 is SGHAT and CDR2 FQDESV (reference sequence). Trimming pared 5 bases from V and 4 bases from J, leaving 17 bases between. The CDR3 bases are TGTGCCAGCAGCAACCAGGGCGTGACAGGCTATGGCTACACCTTC. The encoded protein is CASSNQGVTGYGYTF.

This clone was seen only a few times. The chain combines TRBV7-2 with TRBJ1-1; D is possibly TRBD1 (5 bases). The CDR3 is made up of 12 amino acids. Germline CDR1 and CDR2: SGHTA and FQGNSA. V was trimmed by 8 bases and J by 1 base, leaving 8 bases between them. The CDR3 loop is CASRRGNTEAFF. The CDR3 DNA sequence: TGTGCCAGCCGAAGGGGGAACACTGAAGCTTTCTTT.

The rearrangement joins TRBV7-2 to TRBJ2-2; D gene uncertain. Germline CDR1 SGHTA, CDR2 FQGNSA. The CDR3 extends over 14 amino acids. Deletions cut 0 bases from V and 7 bases from J, with 9 bases between. The CDR3 region has the DNA TGTGCCAGCAGCTTAGCAGTCGGTTTCGGGGAGCTGTTTTTT. It yields the protein CASSLAVGFGELFF.

The chain has TRBV9 and TRBJ2-1, with 10 nucleotides matching TRBD2. CDR1 SGDLS and CDR2 YYNGEE come from the germline V gene. The CDR3 sequence is 19 residues long. Trimming at V came to 1 base and at J to 6 bases, leaving 16 bases not matched to a gene. This chain's CDR3 is CASSVNPLGAGGLGNEQFF. CDR3 DNA sequence: TGTGCCAGCAGCGTAAACCCCCTCGGAGCGGGGGGGCTTGGCAATGAGCAGTTCTTC.

The chain is built from TRBV29-1 and TRBJ2-1; 7 bases map to TRBD2. V dropped 3 bases and J dropped 3; count of bases not matched to a gene: 5. This CDR3 comprises 14 residues. The V gene's germline CDR1 is SQVTM and CDR2 ANQGSEA. The CDR3 reads CSVDSSGLYNEQFF. The CDR3 DNA follows: TGCAGCGTTGACTCTAGCGGCCTCTACAATGAGCAGTTCTTC.

This clone occurred once. This chain uses TRBV30 with TRBJ2-7, with 8 bases matching TRBD1. The CDR3 spans 16 residues. Losses at the gene ends were 1 base for V and 3 bases for J; bases not matched to a gene: 11. Looked up from germline, CDR1 is GTSNPN and CDR2 is SVGIG (reference sequence). The CDR3 spells CAWSGAGQVGGYEQYF. CDR3 in DNA: TGTGCCTGGAGTGGTGCGGGACAGGTTGGCGGCTACGAGCAGTACTTC.

This rearrangement joins TRBV9 to TRBJ2-7; possibly TRBD1 for D (5 bases). Looked up from germline, CDR1 is SGDLS and CDR2 is YYNGEE. The CDR3 covers 15 residues. The V end lost 0 bases, the J end lost 0 bases, and 10 bases lay between the germline ends. The CDR3 DNA follows: TGTGCCAGCAGCGTAGATTACAGGAGCTCCTACGAGCAGTACTTC. It translates to CASSVDYRSSYEQYF.

The chain employs TRBV27 and TRBJ1-6; 10 bases map to TRBD1. J lost 6 bases, V lost 6 bases, and 5 bases had no gene match. Germline V lookup: CDR1 MNHEY, CDR2 SMNVEV (reference sequence). The CDR3 contains 15 residues. DNA for the CDR3: TGTGCCAGCAGCTTCCGGGACAGGGGTAATTCACCCCTCCACTTT. Translation gives CASSFRDRGNSPLHF.

This clone was observed a few times. V is TRBV6-5 and J is TRBJ1-6; no definite D call. The length of the CDR3 is 15 residues. Trimming left V 2 bases short and J 7 bases short, with 12 bases between. CDR1 is MNHEY, CDR2 SVGAGI, per germline. CDR3 sequence (DNA): TGTGCCAGCAGTTACGATGGCGCGGAGAATTCACCCCTCCACTTT. It translates to CASSYDGAENSPLHF.

V usage is TRBV19 and J usage is TRBJ2-1; tentative D call: TRBD1 (6 bases). V shed 5 bases and J shed 10 bases, with 21 bases lying between them. The CDR3 consists of 15 residues. Germline assignment: CDR1 LNHDA and CDR2 SQIVND (reference sequence). The CDR3: CASSPGTYGGREQFF. Here the CDR3 DNA reads TGTGCCAGTAGTCCGGGGACCTATGGGGGCAGGGAGCAGTTCTTC.

The CDR3 protein is CASSPGEFHEKLFF. Written as DNA, the CDR3 is TGTGCCAGCAGTCCCGGGGAGTTTCATGAAAAACTGTTTTTT. The V and J genes are TRBV27 and TRBJ1-4; D is unresolved. Trimming removed 5 bases from V and 6 bases from J, with 13 bases in between. The germline gives CDR1 MNHEY, CDR2 SMNVEV (reference sequence). This CDR3 spans 14 amino acids. Filled out from reference TRBV27 and TRBJ1-4, the complete variable domain reads EAQVTQNPRYLITVTGKKLTVTCSQNMNHEYMSWYRQDPGLGLRQIYYSMNVEVTDKGDVPEGYKVSRKEKRNFPLILESPSPNQTSLYFCASSPGEFHEKLFFGSGTQLSVL.

The chain uses TRBV7-2 and TRBJ2-2; 15 nucleotides agree with TRBD2. Looked up from germline, CDR1 is SGHTA and CDR2 is FQGNSA. The CDR3 spans 19 residues. V shed 6 bases, J shed 1 base, and the junction held 9 bases outside the gene matches. CDR3 sequence reads: CASRSWTSGGAGNTGELFF. Here the CDR3 DNA reads TGTGCCAGCAGGAGCTGGACTAGCGGGGGGGCCGGGAACACCGGGGAGCTGTTTTTT.

The chain recombines TRBV14 with TRBJ1-2; D gene unclear. The CDR3 spans 16 residues. The ends were cut back, 0 bases at V and 6 bases at J, with 17 bases in the middle. The germline V gene encodes CDR1 SGHDN and CDR2 FVKESK. The CDR3 DNA reads TGTGCCAGCAGCCAAGAAACTTCCTCGCGGTTGGATGGCTACACCTTC. Translating gives CASSQETSSRLDGYTF. The whole variable domain, remainder taken from reference TRBV14 and TRBJ1-2, is EAGVTQFPSHSVIEKGQTVTLRCDPISGHDNLYWYRRVMGKEIKFLLHFVKESKQDESGMPNNRFLAERTGGTYSTLKVQPAELEDSGVYFCASSQETSSRLDGYTFGSGTRLTVV.

This chain connects TRBV10-3 to TRBJ1-6; D may be TRBD1 (6 bases). The CDR3 length is 16 residues. V lost 11 bases, J lost 7 bases, and 24 bases lay in between. Germline V gene lookup returns CDR1 ENHRY and CDR2 SYGVKD. The CDR3 DNA sequence: TGTGCCGTCAAGGACAGTTCTATAAGGGAGAATTCACCCCTCCACTTT. This codes for CAVKDSSIRENSPLHF.

This clone was seen just once. The sample has other DNA sequences that encode this CDR3 too. The rearrangement joins TRBV10-3 to TRBJ2-5; perhaps TRBD2 as D (5 bases). V lost 10 bases and J lost 4, with 7 bases in between. This CDR3 region has 10 residues. The germline V gene encodes CDR1 ENHRY and CDR2 SYGVKD. The CDR3 bases are TGTGCCACCCGGGGAGAGACCCAGTACTTC. It specifies CATRGETQYF.